One and the same sample provided the 19 T cell receptor beta chains below, sequenced in a study of T cell responses to AZD1222 COVID-19 vaccine. Clones were read by immunoSEQ multiplex PCR, and TCRdb kept only the in-frame ones, dropping some. The sample holds tens of thousands of clones, about 90% seen once. This sample comprised peripheral blood, obtained 28 days after the second dose of the MenACWY control vaccine. The receptors here all came from an adult who received the MenACWY meningococcal vaccine as a control.

The chain employs TRBV18 and TRBJ2-7; 8 bases are shared with TRBD1. The CDR3 length is 16 residues. Looked up from germline, CDR1 is KGHSH and CDR2 is LQKENI. V dropped 6 bases and J dropped 2; count of bases not matched to a gene: 12. CDR3 residues: CASSPITGTGPYEQYF. Written as DNA, the CDR3 is TGTGCCAGCTCTCCCATAACCGGGACAGGACCCTACGAGCAGTACTTC.

This clone appeared a single time. The rearrangement joins TRBV5-5 to TRBJ1-5; tentatively, D is TRBD1 (5 bases). The CDR3 consists of 14 residues. V gave up 0 bases and J gave up 3 bases, with 7 bases separating them. The germline gives CDR1 SGHKS, CDR2 YYEKEE (reference sequence). Here the CDR3 reads CASSLAGINQPQHF. As DNA, the CDR3 is TGTGCCAGCAGCTTGGCAGGGATCAATCAGCCCCAGCATTTT.

DNA of the CDR3: TGTGCCAGCAGCTCTACGGACGGGACTAGCGCGGAGACCCAGTACTTC. This codes for CASSSTDGTSAETQYF. The V call is TRBV28, the J call TRBJ2-5, with 10 bases that match TRBD2. From germline, CDR1 is MDHEN and CDR2 SYDVKM. V shed 6 bases and J 5 bases; nucleotides not matched to a gene: 12. This CDR3 spans 16 amino acids.

This clone came up a few times. The chain joins TRBV4-1 to TRBJ2-2; the D is unclear. Between the trimmed V and J ends, which lost 2 bases and 6 bases, there was a span of 16 bases. The CDR3 runs 16 residues. Germline-derived CDR1 and CDR2 are MGHRA and YSYEKL. The chain's CDR3 is CASSQHAARGPGELFF. CDR3 coding DNA: TGCGCCAGCAGCCAACACGCCGCCAGAGGTCCCGGGGAGCTGTTTTTT.

This rearrangement joins TRBV28 to TRBJ1-1; weak D call: TRBD1 (6 bases). Trimming pared 3 bases from V and 0 bases from J, leaving 23 bases between. The CDR3 extends over 19 amino acids. Germline V gives CDR1 MDHEN, CDR2 SYDVKM. CDR3 protein: CASSFLTRDTLPMNTEAFF. In DNA form, the CDR3 reads TGTGCCAGCAGTTTCCTGACCCGGGACACCCTACCCATGAACACTGAAGCTTTCTTT. Complete variable domain (other parts from reference TRBV28 and TRBJ1-1): DVKVTQSSRYLVKRTGEKVFLECVQDMDHENMFWYRQDPGLGLRLIYFSYDVKMKEKGDIPEGYSVSREKKERFSLILESASTNQTSMYLCASSFLTRDTLPMNTEAFFGQGTRLTVV.

V is TRBV19 and J is TRBJ2-7; TRBD2 matches at 13 bases. V was pared by 1 base and J by 7 bases, with 1 base of the junction left unmatched. The germline V gene encodes CDR1 LNHDA and CDR2 SQIVND (reference sequence). This CDR3 spans 14 amino acids. The CDR3 DNA reads as TGTGCCAGTAGTATAGGGACTAGCGGGAGTGAGCAGTACTTC. Translating it yields CASSIGTSGSEQYF.

The genes are TRBV5-8 and TRBJ1-3; unclear D gene. Per germline, CDR1 SGHTS and CDR2 YDEGEE. The CDR3 length is 13 residues. The V gene lost 0 bases and the J gene lost 5 bases, with 6 bases spanning the gap. CDR3 bases: TGTGCCAGCAGCTTGGCCGGGAGAAACACCATATATTTT. As protein: CASSLAGRNTIYF.

The chain recombines TRBV30 with TRBJ1-1, with D possibly matching TRBD1 (6 bases). Germline CDR1 and CDR2: GTSNPN and SVGIG (reference sequence). CDR3 length equals 17 residues. Trimming left V 4 bases short and J 1 base short, with 22 bases between. The CDR3 nucleotides read TGTGCCTGGACGGAGGTGGGGGGCGCGGCGGGGAACACTGAAGCTTTCTTT. It codes for CAWTEVGGAAGNTEAFF.

This chain links TRBV10-1 with TRBJ1-4; the match to TRBD1 covers 7 bases. This CDR3 has 15 amino acids. The germline gives CDR1 WNHNN, CDR2 SYGVQD (reference sequence). J lost 8 bases, V lost 3 bases, and 9 bases had no gene match. The CDR3 region is CASSDPAGGMEKLFF. CDR3 sequence (DNA): TGCGCCAGCAGTGACCCGGCAGGGGGTATGGAAAAACTGTTTTTT.

This clone has just one count. CDR3 amino acids: CASSIDTANTGELFF. The CDR3 region has the DNA TGTGCCAGTAGTATAGACACCGCGAACACCGGGGAGCTGTTTTTT. V is TRBV19 and J is TRBJ2-2; D is ambiguous. The germline CDR1 and CDR2 sequences are LNHDA and SQIVND (reference sequence). The CDR3 has 15 amino acids. Trimming took 0 bases from V and 0 from J, leaving 5 bases between them.

The V call is TRBV29-1, the J call TRBJ2-7, with D perhaps TRBD1 (6 bases). Germline CDR1 SQVTM, CDR2 ANQGSEA. Trimming removed 4 bases from V and 6 bases from J, with 13 bases in between. The CDR3 totals 12 residues. CDR3 DNA sequence: TGCAGCGTTGGAACAGGGTCGGGCGAGCAGTACTTC. Its protein product is CSVGTGSGEQYF.

The chain recombines TRBV5-1 with TRBJ1-1; 10 positions match TRBD1. Per germline, CDR1 SGHRS and CDR2 YFSETQ. V trimming: 4 bases; J trimming: 0 bases; junction bases outside the gene matches: 3. The CDR3 is 15 residues long. CDR3 bases: TGCGCCAGCAGCAGGGGACAGGGGCTGAACACTGAAGCTTTCTTT. Amino acids: CASSRGQGLNTEAFF. The full variable domain, completed using reference TRBV5-1 and TRBJ1-1, is KAGVTQTPRYLIKTRGQQVTLSCSPISGHRSVSWYQQTPGQGLQFLFEYFSETQRNKGNFPGRFSGRQFSNSRSEMNVSTLELGDSALYLCASSRGQGLNTEAFFGQGTRLTVV.

The chain couples TRBV18 to TRBJ2-7; tentatively, D is TRBD2 (5 bases). Trimming left V 0 bases short and J 2 bases short, with 14 bases between. CDR3 length equals 16 residues. CDR1 and CDR2 (germline): KGHSH, LQKENI. The DNA for the CDR3 is TGTGCCAGCTCACCACCGAATACTAGAACTACCTACGAGCAGTACTTC. Translated, it gives CASSPPNTRTTYEQYF. Filled out from reference TRBV18 and TRBJ2-7, the complete variable domain reads NAGVMQNPRHLVRRRGQEARLRCSPMKGHSHVYWYRQLPEEGLKFMVYLQKENIIDESGMPKERFSAEFPKEGPSILRIQQVVRGDSAAYFCASSPPNTRTTYEQYFGPGTRLTVT.

The chain carries TRBV4-2 and TRBJ1-1, with TRBD1 matching 12 bases. The V gene's germline CDR1 is LGHNA and CDR2 YNFKEQ. The CDR3 totals 15 residues. V was clipped by 3 bases and J by 10 bases; unmatched bases: 9. The CDR3 DNA follows: TGTGCCAGCAGCCAGCCGGGACAGGGGGCCCCCGGAGCTTTCTTT. This codes for CASSQPGQGAPGAFF.

V and J are TRBV20-1 and TRBJ2-5, with 7 bases aligning to TRBD1. Unmatched junction bases numbered 3, after V lost 3 bases and J lost 5 bases. This CDR3 is built from 12 residues. CDR1 and CDR2 from the germline V gene are DFQATT and SNEGSKA (reference sequence). CDR3 in DNA: TGCAGTGCTAGTAAGACAGGGGAGACCCAGTACTTC. It is translated as CSASKTGETQYF.

This chain uses TRBV28 with TRBJ2-5; D possibly matches TRBD1 or TRBD2 (6 bases each). CDR1 is MDHEN and CDR2 is SYDVKM in the germline V gene. The V and J ends lost 6 bases and 3 bases respectively, with 11 bases between them. CDR3 length: 13 residues. CDR3 coding DNA: TGTGCCAGCAGGGAGGGGGGAAAAGAGACCCAGTACTTC. Protein: CASREGGKETQYF.

V is TRBV6-6 and J is TRBJ1-2; 10 nucleotides match TRBD1. CDR3 length: 14 amino acids. Per the germline V gene, CDR1 is MNHNY and CDR2 is SVGAGI (reference sequence). The junction had 7 bases not matched to a gene; V was cut back by 5 bases and J by 7 bases. CDR3 region: CASSRRDRGLGYTF. The CDR3 coding sequence is TGTGCCAGCAGTCGACGGGACAGGGGTCTTGGCTACACCTTC.

This chain connects TRBV5-6 to TRBJ1-2; D gene uncertain. Germline V gene sequence: CDR1 SGHDT, CDR2 YYEEEE. Trimming left V 4 bases short and J 0 bases short, with 7 bases between. The CDR3 has 13 amino acids. The CDR3 is CASSRTSNYGYTF. CDR3 nucleotide sequence: TGTGCCAGCAGCCGAACCTCTAACTATGGCTACACCTTC. Together with reference TRBV5-6 and TRBJ1-2, the CDR3 gives the full variable domain: DAGVTQSPTHLIKTRGQQVTLRCSPKSGHDTVSWYQQALGQGPQFIFQYYEEEERQRGNFPDRFSGHQFPNYSSELNVNALLLGDSALYLCASSRTSNYGYTFGSGTRLTVV.

This clone came up once. The rearrangement joins TRBV30 to TRBJ1-4; 7 bases map to TRBD1. CDR1 and CDR2 from the germline V gene are GTSNPN and SVGIG (reference sequence). This CDR3 has 15 residues. Trimming at V came to 2 bases and at J to 6 bases, leaving 9 bases not matched to a gene. CDR3 sequence: CAWSPNRGVDEKLFF. The CDR3 nucleotides are TGTGCCTGGAGTCCCAACAGGGGCGTCGATGAAAAACTGTTTTTT.